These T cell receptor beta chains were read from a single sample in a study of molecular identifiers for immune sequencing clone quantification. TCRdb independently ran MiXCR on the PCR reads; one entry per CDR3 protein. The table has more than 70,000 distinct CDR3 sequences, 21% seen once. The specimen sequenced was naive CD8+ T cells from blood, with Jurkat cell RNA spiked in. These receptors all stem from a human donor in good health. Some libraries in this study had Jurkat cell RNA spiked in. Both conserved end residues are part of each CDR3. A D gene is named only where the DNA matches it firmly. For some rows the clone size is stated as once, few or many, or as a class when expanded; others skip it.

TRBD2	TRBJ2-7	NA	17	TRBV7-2	CASSSELTSGGAGEQYF	TGTGCCAGCAGCTCCGAGTTGACTAGCGGGGGGGCCGGCGAGCAGTACTTC
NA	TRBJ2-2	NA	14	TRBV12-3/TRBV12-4	CASKTGSATGELFF	TGTGCCAGTAAAACAGGGTCGGCCACCGGGGAGCTGTTTTTT
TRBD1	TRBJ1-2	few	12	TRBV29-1	CSVEENRGGYTF	TGCAGCGTTGAGGAGAACAGGGGTGGCTACACCTTC
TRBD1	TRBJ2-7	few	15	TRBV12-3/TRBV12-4	CASSSLTGPPYEQYF	TGTGCCAGCAGTTCGCTGACAGGGCCTCCCTACGAGCAGTACTTC
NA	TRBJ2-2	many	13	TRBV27	CASSFWVTGELFF	TGTGCCAGCAGTTTCTGGGTCACCGGGGAGCTGTTTTTT
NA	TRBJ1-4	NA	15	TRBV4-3	CASSQGGPGNEKLFF	TGCGCCAGCAGCCAAGGGGGCCCTGGGAATGAAAAACTGTTTTTT
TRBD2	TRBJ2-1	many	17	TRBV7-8	CASSPRAGTSAYNEQFF	TGTGCCAGCAGCCCTAGGGCCGGGACTAGCGCCTACAATGAGCAGTTCTTC
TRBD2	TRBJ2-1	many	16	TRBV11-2	CASSLSGGASYNEQFF	TGTGCCAGCAGCTTAAGCGGGGGGGCGTCCTACAATGAGCAGTTCTTC
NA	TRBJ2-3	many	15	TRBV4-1	CASSQTGSSTDTQYF	TGCGCCAGCAGCCAAACAGGGTCCAGCACAGATACGCAGTATTTT
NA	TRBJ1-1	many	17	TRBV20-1	CSARWKGRTGLNTEAFF	TGCAGTGCTAGGTGGAAAGGGCGGACTGGGCTGAACACTGAAGCTTTCTTT
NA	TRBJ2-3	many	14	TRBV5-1	CASSLEGSTDTQYF	TGCGCCAGCAGCTTGGAGGGTAGCACAGATACGCAGTATTTT
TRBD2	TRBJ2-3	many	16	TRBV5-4	CASSPAGTREGDTQYF	TGTGCCAGCAGCCCAGCCGGGACGAGGGAGGGGGATACGCAGTATTTT
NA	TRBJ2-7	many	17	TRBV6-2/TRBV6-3	CASSYSVRDSSTDEQYF	TGTGCCAGCAGTTACTCGGTCCGGGACTCTTCCACCGACGAGCAGTACTTC
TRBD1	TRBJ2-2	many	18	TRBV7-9	CASSPSQGQGPSSGELFF	TGTGCCAGCAGCCCATCCCAAGGACAGGGTCCTTCGTCCGGGGAGCTGTTTTTT
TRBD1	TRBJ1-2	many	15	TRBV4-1	CASSQRDRGQDGYTF	TGCGCCAGCAGCCAAAGGGACAGGGGGCAGGATGGCTACACCTTC
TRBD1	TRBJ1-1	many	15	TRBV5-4	CASSLMGQGSYEAFF	TGTGCCAGCAGCCTCATGGGACAGGGTTCCTATGAAGCTTTCTTT
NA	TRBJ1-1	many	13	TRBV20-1	CSADRGSGTEAFF	TGCAGTGCTGACAGAGGGAGTGGCACTGAAGCTTTCTTT
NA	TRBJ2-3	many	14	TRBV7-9	CASTRTASTDTQYF	TGTGCCAGCACCCGGACGGCTAGCACAGATACGCAGTATTTT
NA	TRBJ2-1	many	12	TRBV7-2	CASSLLQVEQFF	TGTGCCAGCAGCTTACTTCAGGTTGAGCAGTTCTTC
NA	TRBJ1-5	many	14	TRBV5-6	CASSLAGGLGPQHF	TGTGCCAGCAGCTTGGCCGGGGGGTTGGGGCCCCAGCATTTT
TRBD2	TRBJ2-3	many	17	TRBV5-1	CASSLAASGGLTDTQYF	TGCGCCAGCAGCTTGGCGGCTAGCGGGGGACTCACAGATACGCAGTATTTT
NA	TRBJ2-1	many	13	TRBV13	CASSSGPDNEQFF	TGTGCCAGCAGCTCGGGGCCTGACAATGAGCAGTTCTTC
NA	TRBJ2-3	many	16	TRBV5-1	CASSFGLLSSTDTQYF	TGCGCCAGCAGCTTCGGACTCTTATCTAGCACAGATACGCAGTATTTT
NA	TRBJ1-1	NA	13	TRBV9	CASSVGGQTEAFF	TGTGCCAGCAGCGTAGGGGGACAAACTGAAGCTTTCTTT
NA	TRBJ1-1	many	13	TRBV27	CASSLGRYTEAFF	TGTGCCAGCAGTTTGGGCAGATACACTGAAGCTTTCTTT
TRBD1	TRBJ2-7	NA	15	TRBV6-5	CASSIGTGGFYEQYF	TGTGCCAGCAGCATCGGGACAGGGGGTTTTTACGAGCAGTACTTC
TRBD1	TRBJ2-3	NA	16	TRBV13	CASSDGGTGLTDTQYF	TGTGCCAGCAGCGACGGTGGGACAGGGTTGACAGATACGCAGTATTTT
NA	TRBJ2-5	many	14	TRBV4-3	CASSQGLGGETQYF	TGCGCCAGCAGCCAAGGCCTCGGGGGAGAGACCCAGTACTTC
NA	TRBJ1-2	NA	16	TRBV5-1	CASSLADQGFYYGYTF	TGCGCCAGCAGCTTGGCCGATCAGGGTTTCTACTATGGCTACACCTTC
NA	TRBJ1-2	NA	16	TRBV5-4	CASSLNNQGLNYGYTF	TGTGCCAGCAGCTTAAATAACCAGGGACTAAACTATGGCTACACCTTC
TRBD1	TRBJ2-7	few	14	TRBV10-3	CAISPGQGSLEQYF	TGTGCCATCAGCCCGGGACAGGGGTCCCTCGAGCAGTACTTC
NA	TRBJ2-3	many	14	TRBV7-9	CASSFQGLTDTQYF	TGTGCCAGCAGCTTTCAGGGACTCACAGATACGCAGTATTTT
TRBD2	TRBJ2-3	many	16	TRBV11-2	CASSGGLAETTDTQYF	TGTGCCAGCAGCGGAGGACTAGCGGAGACCACAGATACGCAGTATTTT
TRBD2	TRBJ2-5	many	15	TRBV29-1	CSVEGTSGVQETQYF	TGCAGCGTAGAGGGGACTAGCGGTGTGCAGGAGACCCAGTACTTC
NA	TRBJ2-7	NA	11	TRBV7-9	CASSFTGEQYF	TGTGCCAGCAGCTTTACCGGGGAGCAGTACTTC
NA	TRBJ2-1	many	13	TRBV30	CAWSISGNNEQFF	TGTGCCTGGAGTATTTCTGGAAACAATGAGCAGTTCTTC
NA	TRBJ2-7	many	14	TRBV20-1	CSAPEGTFDYEQYF	TGCAGTGCCCCAGAGGGGACTTTTGACTACGAGCAGTACTTC
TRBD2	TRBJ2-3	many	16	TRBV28	CASTKIAGVITDTQYF	TGTGCCAGCACCAAAATAGCGGGCGTTATCACAGATACGCAGTATTTT
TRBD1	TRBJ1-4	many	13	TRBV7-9	CASSGTAREKLFF	TGTGCCAGCAGCGGGACAGCACGGGAAAAACTGTTTTTT
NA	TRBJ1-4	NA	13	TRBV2	CASRGLGNEKLVF	TGTGCCAGCAGGGGGCTTGGTAATGAAAAACTGGTTTTT
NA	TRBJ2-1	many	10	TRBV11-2	CASSLNEQFF	TGTGCCAGCAGCTTGAATGAGCAGTTCTTC
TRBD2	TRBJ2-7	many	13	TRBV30	CAWTMRGTREQYF	TGTGCCTGGACTATGCGGGGGACGCGGGAGCAGTACTTC
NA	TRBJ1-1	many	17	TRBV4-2	CASSQEVGGGWGTEAFF	TGTGCCAGCAGCCAAGAAGTTGGGGGGGGCTGGGGTACTGAAGCTTTCTTT
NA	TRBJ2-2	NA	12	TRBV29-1	CSAPGLGGELFF	TGCAGCGCCCCGGGGTTGGGCGGGGAGCTGTTTTTT
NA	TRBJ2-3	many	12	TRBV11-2	CASSQSADTQYF	TGTGCCAGCAGCCAGAGTGCAGATACGCAGTATTTT
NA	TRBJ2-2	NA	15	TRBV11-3	CASSPRSGNTGELFF	TGTGCCAGCAGCCCCAGGTCGGGGAACACCGGGGAGCTGTTTTTT
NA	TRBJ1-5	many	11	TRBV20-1	CSAMGRGPQHF	TGCAGTGCTATGGGCCGGGGGCCCCAGCATTTT
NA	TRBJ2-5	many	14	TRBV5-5	CASSLGQSQETQYF	TGTGCCAGCAGCTTGGGACAGAGCCAAGAGACCCAGTACTTC
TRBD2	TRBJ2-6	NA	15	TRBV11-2	CASSNWGGGANVLTF	TGTGCCAGCAGCAATTGGGGGGGTGGGGCCAACGTCCTGACTTTC
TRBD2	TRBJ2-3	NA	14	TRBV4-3	CASSQTSDTDTQYF	TGCGCCAGCAGCCAGACTAGCGACACAGATACGCAGTATTTT
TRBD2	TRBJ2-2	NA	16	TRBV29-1	CSVLGRLAGNTGELFF	TGCAGCGTTCTTGGGCGACTAGCGGGAAACACCGGGGAGCTGTTTTTT
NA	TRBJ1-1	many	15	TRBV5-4	CASSQPSVGGTEAFF	TGTGCCAGCAGCCAACCAAGTGTAGGGGGCACTGAAGCTTTCTTT
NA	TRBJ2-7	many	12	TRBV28	CASSRVTYEQYF	TGTGCCAGCAGTAGGGTAACCTACGAGCAGTACTTC